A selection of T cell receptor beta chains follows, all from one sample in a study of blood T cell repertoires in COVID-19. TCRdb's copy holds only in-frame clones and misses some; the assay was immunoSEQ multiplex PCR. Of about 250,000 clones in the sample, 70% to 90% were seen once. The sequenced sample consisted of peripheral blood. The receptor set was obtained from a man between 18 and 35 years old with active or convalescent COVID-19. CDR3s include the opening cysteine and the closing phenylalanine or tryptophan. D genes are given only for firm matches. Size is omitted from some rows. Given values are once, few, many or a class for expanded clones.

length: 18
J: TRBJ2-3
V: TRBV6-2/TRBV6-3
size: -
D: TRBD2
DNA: TGTGCCAGCAGTTACTCACCGACTAGCGGGAGCGGTGCAGATACGCAGTATTTT
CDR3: CASSYSPTSGSGADTQYF

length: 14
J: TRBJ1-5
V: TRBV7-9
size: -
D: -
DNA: TGTGCCAGCAGCTTAGGGCAGAGCAATCAGCCCCAGCATTTT
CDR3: CASSLGQSNQPQHF

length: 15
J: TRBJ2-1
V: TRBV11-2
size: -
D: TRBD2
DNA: TGTGCCAGCAGCCCCCCCGGACTAGCTTTTCGAGAGCAGTTCTTC
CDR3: CASSPPGLAFREQFF

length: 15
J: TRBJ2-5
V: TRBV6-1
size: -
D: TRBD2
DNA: TGTGCCAGCAGATGGACTAGCGGGAGGTATGAGACCCAGTACTTC
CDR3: CASRWTSGRYETQYF

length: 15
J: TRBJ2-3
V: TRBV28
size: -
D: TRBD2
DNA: TGTGCCAGCAGTATGCAGCGGGGGCTCACAGATACGCAGTATTTT
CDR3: CASSMQRGLTDTQYF

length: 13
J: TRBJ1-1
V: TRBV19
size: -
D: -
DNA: TGTGCCAACCCACAGGGTATGAACACTGAAGCTTTCTTT
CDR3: CANPQGMNTEAFF

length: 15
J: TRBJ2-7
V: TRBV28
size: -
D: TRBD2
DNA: TGTGCCAGCAGGGGACTAGTCGGGAGATCCTACGAGCAGTACTTC
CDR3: CASRGLVGRSYEQYF

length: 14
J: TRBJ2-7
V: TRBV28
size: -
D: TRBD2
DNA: TGTGCCAGCAGGTCTGAGCGGGGGTCCTACGAGCAGTACTTC
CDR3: CASRSERGSYEQYF

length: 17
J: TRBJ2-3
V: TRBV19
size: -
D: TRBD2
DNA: TGTGCCAGTACCCCATATCCGCGGGGGTGGGGCACAGATACGCAGTATTTT
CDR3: CASTPYPRGWGTDTQYF

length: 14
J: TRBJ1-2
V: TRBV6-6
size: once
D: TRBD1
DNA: TGTGCCAGCAGTTATGCGACAGGGTCGAGAGGCTACACCTTC
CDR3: CASSYATGSRGYTF

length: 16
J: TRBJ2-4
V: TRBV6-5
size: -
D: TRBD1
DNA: TGTGCCAGCAGTTCCTTTGAAACGACAGGGATAAACATTCAGTACTTC
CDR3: CASSSFETTGINIQYF

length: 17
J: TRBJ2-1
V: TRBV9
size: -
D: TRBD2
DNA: TGTGCCAGCAGCGTTAGACCCGGGACTAGCGGCTACAATGAGCAGTTCTTC
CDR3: CASSVRPGTSGYNEQFF

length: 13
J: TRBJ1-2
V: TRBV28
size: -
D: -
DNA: TGTGCCAGCACGATGGGAGGAAATCGGGGCTACACCTTC
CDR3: CASTMGGNRGYTF

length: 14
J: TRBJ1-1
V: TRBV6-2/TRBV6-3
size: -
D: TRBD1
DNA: TGTGCCAGCAGTTTACAGGGGGCCCCTCTCCAAGCTTTCTTT
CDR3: CASSLQGAPLQAFF

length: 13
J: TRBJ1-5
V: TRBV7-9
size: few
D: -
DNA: TGTGCCAGCAGCTCGGGATGGGCTGAGCCCCAGCATTTT
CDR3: CASSSGWAEPQHF

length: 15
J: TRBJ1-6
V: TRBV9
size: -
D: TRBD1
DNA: TGTGCCAGCAGCACCACAGGGGGCTATAATTCACCCCTCCACTTT
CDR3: CASSTTGGYNSPLHF

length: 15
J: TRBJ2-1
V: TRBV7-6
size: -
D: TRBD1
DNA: TGTGCCAGCAGCGGAGGACAGGGCGTCGACAATGAGCAGTTCTTC
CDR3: CASSGGQGVDNEQFF

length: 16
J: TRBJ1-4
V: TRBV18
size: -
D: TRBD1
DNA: TGTGCCAGCTCACCACCAATGGGACAGGGCCGTGAAAAACTGTTTTTT
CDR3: CASSPPMGQGREKLFF

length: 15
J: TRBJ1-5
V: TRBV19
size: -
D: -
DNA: TGTGCCAGTACCTCCCCAGGTAAGGGCAATCAGCCCCAGCATTTT
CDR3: CASTSPGKGNQPQHF

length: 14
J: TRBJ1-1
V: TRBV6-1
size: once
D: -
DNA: TGTGCCAGCAGTGAACAGGGCGGGGGCACTGAAGCTTTCTTT
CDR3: CASSEQGGGTEAFF

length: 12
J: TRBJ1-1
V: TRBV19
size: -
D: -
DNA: TGTGCCAGTAGTCGGATAGGGACAGAAGCTTTCTTT
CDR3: CASSRIGTEAFF

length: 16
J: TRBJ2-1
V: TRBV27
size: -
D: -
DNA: TGTGCCAGCAGATTAGGGTTTCGGGTCGCAGACAATGAGCAGTTCTTC
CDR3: CASRLGFRVADNEQFF

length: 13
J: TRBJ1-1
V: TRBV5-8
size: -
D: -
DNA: TGTGCCAGCAGCTATGACACGAACACTGAAGCTTTCTTT
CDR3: CASSYDTNTEAFF

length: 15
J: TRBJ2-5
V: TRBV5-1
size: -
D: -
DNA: TGCGCCAGCAGTGAGGGGGAGAACTATCAAGAGACCCAGTACTTC
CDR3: CASSEGENYQETQYF

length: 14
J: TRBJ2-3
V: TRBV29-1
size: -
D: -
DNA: TGCAGCGTTGAAGGGGGCAGGGGGGCAGATACGCAGTATTTT
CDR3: CSVEGGRGADTQYF

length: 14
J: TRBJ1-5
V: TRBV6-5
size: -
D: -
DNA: TGTGCCAGCAGCGCAGGGGAGAGCAATCAGCCCCAGCATTTT
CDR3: CASSAGESNQPQHF

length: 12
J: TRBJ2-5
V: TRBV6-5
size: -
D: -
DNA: TGTGCCAGCGAGGACAGTCAAGAGACCCAGTACTTC
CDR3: CASEDSQETQYF

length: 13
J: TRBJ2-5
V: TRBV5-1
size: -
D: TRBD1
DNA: TGCGCCAGCAGCACCGGACAGGGAGAGACCCAGTACTTC
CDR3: CASSTGQGETQYF

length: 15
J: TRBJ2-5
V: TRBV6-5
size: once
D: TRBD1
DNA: TGTGCCAGCAGTCCCGGGACAGGAGTTCGAGAGACCCAGTACTTC
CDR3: CASSPGTGVRETQYF

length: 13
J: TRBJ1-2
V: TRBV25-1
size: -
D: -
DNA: TGTGCCAGCAGCGCCGGGACACCGCATGGCTACACCTTC
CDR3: CASSAGTPHGYTF

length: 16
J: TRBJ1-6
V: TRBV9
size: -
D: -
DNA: TGTGCCAGCAGCGGGCCCCCAGGCTCCTATAATTCACCCCTCCACTTT
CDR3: CASSGPPGSYNSPLHF

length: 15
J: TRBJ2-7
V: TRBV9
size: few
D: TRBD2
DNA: TGTGCCAGCAGCGTTGGACCGGGACTATTTTACGAGCAGTACTTC
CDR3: CASSVGPGLFYEQYF

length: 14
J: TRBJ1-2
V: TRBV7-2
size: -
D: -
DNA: TGTGCCAGCAGCTTAACGTGGGGGGAATATGGCTACACCTTC
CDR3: CASSLTWGEYGYTF

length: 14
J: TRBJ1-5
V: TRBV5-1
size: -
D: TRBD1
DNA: TGCGCCAGCAGCCCACAGGGGGATTATCAGCCCCAGCATTTT
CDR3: CASSPQGDYQPQHF

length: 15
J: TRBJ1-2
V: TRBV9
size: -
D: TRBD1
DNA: TGTGCCAGCAGCGTATCAGGGGGAGAAAACTATGGCTACACCTTC
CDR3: CASSVSGGENYGYTF

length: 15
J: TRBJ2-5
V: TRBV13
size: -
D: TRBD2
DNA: TGTGCCAGCAGCTGGCGGGGGGGCAACCAAGAGACCCAGTACTTC
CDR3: CASSWRGGNQETQYF

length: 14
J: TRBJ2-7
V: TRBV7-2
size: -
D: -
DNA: TGTGCCAGCAGCTTAGGACAGCTAACCTACGAGCAGTACTTC
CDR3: CASSLGQLTYEQYF

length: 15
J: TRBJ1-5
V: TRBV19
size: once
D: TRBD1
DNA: TGTGCCAGTAGTGCCCTTGACAGGGGCAATCAGCCCCAGCATTTT
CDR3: CASSALDRGNQPQHF

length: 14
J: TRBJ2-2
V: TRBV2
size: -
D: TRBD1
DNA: TGTGCCGGATCTTTGGACAGGTTCACCGGGGAGCTGTTTTTT
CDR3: CAGSLDRFTGELFF

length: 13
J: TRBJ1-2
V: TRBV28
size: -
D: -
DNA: TGTGCCAGCAGTTCCTCAGATAACTATGGCTACACCTTC
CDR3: CASSSSDNYGYTF

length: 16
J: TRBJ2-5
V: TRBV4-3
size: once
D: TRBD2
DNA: TGCGCCAGCAGCCAAGATACAGCGGGAGTGATTGAGACCCAGTACTTC
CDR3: CASSQDTAGVIETQYF

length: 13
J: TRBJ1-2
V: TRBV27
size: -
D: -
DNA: TGTGCCAGCAGTTCACAAGGAGGCTATGGCTACACCTTC
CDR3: CASSSQGGYGYTF

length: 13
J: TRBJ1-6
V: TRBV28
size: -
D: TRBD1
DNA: TGTGCCAGTCTCCGGGACAGGGATTCACCCCTCCACTTT
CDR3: CASLRDRDSPLHF

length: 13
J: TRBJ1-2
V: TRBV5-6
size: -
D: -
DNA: TGTGCCAGCAGCTTGTCGTGGGGGGTGGGCTACACCTTC
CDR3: CASSLSWGVGYTF

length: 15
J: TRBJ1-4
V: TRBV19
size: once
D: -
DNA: TGTGCCAGTAGTATCACTGGGGGCCCGCATGAAAAACTGTTTTTT
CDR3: CASSITGGPHEKLFF

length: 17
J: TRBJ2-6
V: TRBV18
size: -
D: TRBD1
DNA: TGTGCCAGCTCACCCGGGACAGGGCGCTCTGGGGCCAACGTCCTGACTTTC
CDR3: CASSPGTGRSGANVLTF

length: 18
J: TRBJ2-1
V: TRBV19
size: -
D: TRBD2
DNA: TGTGCCAGTACCTTACTAGCGGGAAGTTCTTGGATAGGCAATGAGCAGTTCTTC
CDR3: CASTLLAGSSWIGNEQFF

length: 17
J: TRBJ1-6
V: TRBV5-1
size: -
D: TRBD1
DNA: TGCGCCAGCAGCTTGTGGACAGGGAGCTCCTATAATTCACCCCTCCACTTT
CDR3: CASSLWTGSSYNSPLHF

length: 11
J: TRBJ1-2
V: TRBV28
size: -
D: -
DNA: TGTGCCAGCAGTCCCAGTTATGGCTACACCTTC
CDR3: CASSPSYGYTF

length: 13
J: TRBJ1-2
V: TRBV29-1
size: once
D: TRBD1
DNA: TGCAGCGTTGCAGGACAGGGAGCACGTGGCTACACCTTC
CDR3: CSVAGQGARGYTF